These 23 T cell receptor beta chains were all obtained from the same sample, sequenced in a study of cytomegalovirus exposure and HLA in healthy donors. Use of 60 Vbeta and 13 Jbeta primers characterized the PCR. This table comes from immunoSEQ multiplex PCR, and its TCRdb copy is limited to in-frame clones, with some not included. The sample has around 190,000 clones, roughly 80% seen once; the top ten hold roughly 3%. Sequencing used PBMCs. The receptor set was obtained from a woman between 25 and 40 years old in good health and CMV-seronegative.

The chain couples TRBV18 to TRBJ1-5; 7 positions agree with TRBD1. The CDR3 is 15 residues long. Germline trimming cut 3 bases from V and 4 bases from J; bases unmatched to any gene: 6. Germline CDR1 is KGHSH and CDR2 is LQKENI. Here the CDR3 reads CASSPSTGRNQPQHF. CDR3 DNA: TGTGCCAGCTCACCCTCGACAGGGCGAAATCAGCCCCAGCATTTT.

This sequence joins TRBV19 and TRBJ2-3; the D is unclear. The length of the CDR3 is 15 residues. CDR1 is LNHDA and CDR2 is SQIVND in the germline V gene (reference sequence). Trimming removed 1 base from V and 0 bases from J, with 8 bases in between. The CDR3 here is CASSIVYLSTDTQYF. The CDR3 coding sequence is TGTGCCAGTAGTATAGTCTACCTTAGCACAGATACGCAGTATTTT.

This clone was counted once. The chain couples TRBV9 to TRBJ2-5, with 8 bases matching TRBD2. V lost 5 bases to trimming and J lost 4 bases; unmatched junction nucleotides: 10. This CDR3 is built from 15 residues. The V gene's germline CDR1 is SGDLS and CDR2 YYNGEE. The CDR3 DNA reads TGTGCCAGCAGTCGGACGGGGGGGCCTGGAGAGACCCAGTACTTC. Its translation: CASSRTGGPGETQYF.

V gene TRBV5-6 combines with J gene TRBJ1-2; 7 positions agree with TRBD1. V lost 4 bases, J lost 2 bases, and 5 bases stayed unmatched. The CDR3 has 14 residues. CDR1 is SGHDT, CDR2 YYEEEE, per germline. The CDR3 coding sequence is TGTGCCAGCAGCCCGCCGACAGGGAACTATGGCTACACCTTC. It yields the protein CASSPPTGNYGYTF.

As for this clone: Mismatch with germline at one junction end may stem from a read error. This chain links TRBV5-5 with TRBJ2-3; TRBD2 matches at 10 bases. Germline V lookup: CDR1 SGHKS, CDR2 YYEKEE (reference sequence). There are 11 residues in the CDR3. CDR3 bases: TGTGCCAGCAGCTTGGCAGGACTAGCGGATTTT. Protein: CASSLAGLADF.

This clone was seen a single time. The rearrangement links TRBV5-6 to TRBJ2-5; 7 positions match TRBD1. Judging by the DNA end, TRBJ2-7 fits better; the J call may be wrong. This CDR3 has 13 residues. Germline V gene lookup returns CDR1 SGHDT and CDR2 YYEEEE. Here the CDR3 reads CASSLNRGYEQYF. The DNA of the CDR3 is TGTGCCAGCAGCTTGAACAGGGGATACGAGCAGTACTTC.

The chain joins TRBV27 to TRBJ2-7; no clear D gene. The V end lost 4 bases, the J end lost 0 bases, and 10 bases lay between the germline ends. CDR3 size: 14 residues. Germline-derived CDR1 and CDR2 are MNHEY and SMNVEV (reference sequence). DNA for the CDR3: TGTGCCAGCAGTTCAAGCGTGTACTCCTACGAGCAGTACTTC. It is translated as CASSSSVYSYEQYF.

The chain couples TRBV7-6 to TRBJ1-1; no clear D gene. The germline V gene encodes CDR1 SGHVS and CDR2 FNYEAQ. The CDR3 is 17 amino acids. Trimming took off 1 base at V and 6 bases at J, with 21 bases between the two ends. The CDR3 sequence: CASSLVAEEVYKAEAFF. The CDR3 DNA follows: TGTGCCAGCAGCTTAGTGGCAGAGGAAGTGTACAAGGCTGAAGCTTTCTTT.

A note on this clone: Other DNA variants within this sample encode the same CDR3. This CDR3 is CASSLSGGIQETQYF. As DNA, the CDR3 is TGTGCCAGCAGCTTATCGGGGGGTATCCAAGAGACCCAGTACTTC. This chain links TRBV11-2 with TRBJ2-5; 7 nucleotides match TRBD2. V shed 2 bases and J 1 base; nucleotides not matched to a gene: 4. Germline CDR1 SGHAT, CDR2 FQNNGV. The CDR3 consists of 15 residues.

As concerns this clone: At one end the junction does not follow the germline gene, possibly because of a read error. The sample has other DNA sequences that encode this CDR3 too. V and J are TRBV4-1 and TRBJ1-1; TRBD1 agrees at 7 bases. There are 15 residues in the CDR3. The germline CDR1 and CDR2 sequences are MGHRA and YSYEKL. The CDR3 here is CASSSPQGLVPEAFF. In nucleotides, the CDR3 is TGCGCTAGCAGTTCTCCACAGGGGCTGGTCCCTGAAGCTTTCTTT.

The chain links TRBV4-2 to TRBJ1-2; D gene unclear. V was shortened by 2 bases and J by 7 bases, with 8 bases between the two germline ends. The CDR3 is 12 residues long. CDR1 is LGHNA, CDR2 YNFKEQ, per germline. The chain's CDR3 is CASSQYSGGYTF. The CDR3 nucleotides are TGTGCCAGCAGCCAATATAGTGGTGGCTACACCTTC.

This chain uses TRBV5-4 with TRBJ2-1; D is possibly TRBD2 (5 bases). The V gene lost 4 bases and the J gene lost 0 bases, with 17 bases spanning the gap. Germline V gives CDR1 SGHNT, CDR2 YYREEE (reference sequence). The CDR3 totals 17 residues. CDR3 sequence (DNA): TGTGCCAGCAGCCCCATCCCCCGGGGAAGCTCCTACAATGAGCAGTTCTTC. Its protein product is CASSPIPRGSSYNEQFF.

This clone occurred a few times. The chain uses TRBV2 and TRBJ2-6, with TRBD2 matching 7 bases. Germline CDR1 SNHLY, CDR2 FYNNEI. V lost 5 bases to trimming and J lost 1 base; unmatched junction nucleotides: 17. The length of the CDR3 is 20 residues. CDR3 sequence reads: CASSWDYPRFQGSGANVLTF. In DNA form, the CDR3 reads TGTGCCAGCAGTTGGGACTACCCACGGTTTCAAGGATCTGGGGCCAACGTCCTGACTTTC.

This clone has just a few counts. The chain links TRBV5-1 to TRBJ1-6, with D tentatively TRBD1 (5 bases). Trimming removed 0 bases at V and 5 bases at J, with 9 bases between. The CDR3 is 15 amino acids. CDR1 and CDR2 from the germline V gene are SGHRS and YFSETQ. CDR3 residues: CASSLVQGNNSPLHF. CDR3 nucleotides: TGCGCCAGCAGCTTGGTTCAGGGAAATAATTCACCCCTCCACTTT.

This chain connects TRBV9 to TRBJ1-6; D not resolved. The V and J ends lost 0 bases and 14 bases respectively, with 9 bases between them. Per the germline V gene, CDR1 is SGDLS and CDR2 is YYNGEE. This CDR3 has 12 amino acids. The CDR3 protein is CASSVERGTLHF. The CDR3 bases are TGTGCCAGCAGCGTAGAGAGAGGGACCCTCCACTTT.

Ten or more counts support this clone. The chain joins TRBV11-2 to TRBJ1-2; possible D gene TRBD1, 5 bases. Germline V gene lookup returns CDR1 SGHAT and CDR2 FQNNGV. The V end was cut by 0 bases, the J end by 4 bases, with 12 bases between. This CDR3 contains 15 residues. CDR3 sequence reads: CASSLDGGRIYGYTF. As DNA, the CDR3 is TGTGCCAGCAGCTTAGATGGGGGGAGGATCTATGGCTACACCTTC.

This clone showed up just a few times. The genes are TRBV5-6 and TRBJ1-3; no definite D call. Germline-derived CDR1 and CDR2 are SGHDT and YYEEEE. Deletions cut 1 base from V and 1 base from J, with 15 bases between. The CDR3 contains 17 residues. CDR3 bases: TGTGCCAGCAGCTTGCTTGGGCGTAAGATTTCTGGAAACACCATATATTTT. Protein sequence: CASSLLGRKISGNTIYF.

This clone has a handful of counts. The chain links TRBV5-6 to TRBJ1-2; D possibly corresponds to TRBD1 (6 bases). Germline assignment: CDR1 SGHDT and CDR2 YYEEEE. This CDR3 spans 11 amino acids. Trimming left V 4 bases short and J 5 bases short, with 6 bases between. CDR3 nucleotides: TGTGCCAGCAGCACAGGGTATGGCTACACCTTC. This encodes CASSTGYGYTF.

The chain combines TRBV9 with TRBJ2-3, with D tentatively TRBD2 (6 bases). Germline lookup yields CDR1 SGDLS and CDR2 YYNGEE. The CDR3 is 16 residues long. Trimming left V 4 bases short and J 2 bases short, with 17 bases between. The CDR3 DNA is TGTGCCAGCAGCCTAAATACACGGGGGTACACAGATACGCAGTATTTT. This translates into CASSLNTRGYTDTQYF.

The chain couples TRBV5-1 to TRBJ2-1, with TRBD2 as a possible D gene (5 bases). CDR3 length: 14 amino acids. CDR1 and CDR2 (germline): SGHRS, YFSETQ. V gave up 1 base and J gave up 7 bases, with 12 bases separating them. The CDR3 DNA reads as TGCGCCAGCAGCTTGTCGCTAGCCCAAAATGAGCAGTTCTTC. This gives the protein CASSLSLAQNEQFF.

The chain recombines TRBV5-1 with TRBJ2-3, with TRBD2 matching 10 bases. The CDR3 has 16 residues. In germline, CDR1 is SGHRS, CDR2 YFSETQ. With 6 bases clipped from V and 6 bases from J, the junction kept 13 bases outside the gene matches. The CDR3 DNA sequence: TGCGCCAGCACCTTCGCTAGCGGGAGTAGAGTTGATACGCAGTATTTT. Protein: CASTFASGSRVDTQYF. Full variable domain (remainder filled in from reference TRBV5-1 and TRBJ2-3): KAGVTQTPRYLIKTRGQQVTLSCSPISGHRSVSWYQQTPGQGLQFLFEYFSETQRNKGNFPGRFSGRQFSNSRSEMNVSTLELGDSALYLCASTFASGSRVDTQYFGPGTRLTVL.

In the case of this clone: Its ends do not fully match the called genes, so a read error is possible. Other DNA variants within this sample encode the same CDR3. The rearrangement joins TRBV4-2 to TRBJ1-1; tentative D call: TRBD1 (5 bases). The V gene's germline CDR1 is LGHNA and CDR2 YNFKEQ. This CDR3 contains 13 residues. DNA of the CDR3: TGTGCCAGTAGCCAAGCCTCAGGGACTGAAGCTTTCTTT. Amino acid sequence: CASSQASGTEAFF.

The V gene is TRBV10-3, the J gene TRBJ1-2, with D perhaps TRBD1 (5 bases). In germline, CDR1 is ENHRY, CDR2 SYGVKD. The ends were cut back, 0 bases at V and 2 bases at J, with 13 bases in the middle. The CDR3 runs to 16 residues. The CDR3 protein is CAISESQGGGNYGYTF. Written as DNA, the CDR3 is TGTGCCATCAGTGAGTCGCAGGGCGGGGGAAACTATGGCTACACCTTC.